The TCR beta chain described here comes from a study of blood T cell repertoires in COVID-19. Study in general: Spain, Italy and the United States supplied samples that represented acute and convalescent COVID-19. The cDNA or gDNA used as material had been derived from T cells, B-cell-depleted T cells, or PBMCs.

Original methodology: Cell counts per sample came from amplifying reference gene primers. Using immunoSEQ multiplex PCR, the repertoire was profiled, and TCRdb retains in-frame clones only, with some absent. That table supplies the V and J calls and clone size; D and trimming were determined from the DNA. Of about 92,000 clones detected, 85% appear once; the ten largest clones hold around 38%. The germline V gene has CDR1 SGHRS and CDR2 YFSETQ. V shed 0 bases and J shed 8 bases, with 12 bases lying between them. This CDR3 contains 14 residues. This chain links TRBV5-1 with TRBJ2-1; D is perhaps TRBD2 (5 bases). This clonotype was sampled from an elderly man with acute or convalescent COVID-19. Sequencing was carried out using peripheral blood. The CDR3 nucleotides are TGCGCCAGCAGCTTGGCTTTCGAGAGGGATGAGCAGTTCTTC. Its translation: CASSLAFERDEQFF.